This TCR beta chain was documented in a study of blood T cell repertoires in COVID-19. Background on the study: The samples span acute and convalescent COVID-19 from the United States, Italy and Spain. The analysed material was cDNA or gDNA that came from T cells, B-cell-depleted T cells, or PBMCs.

How the authors handled the data: Reference gene primers were amplified, and this amplification served to estimate nucleated cell counts. TCRdb's copy holds only in-frame clones and misses some; the assay was immunoSEQ multiplex PCR. V and J calls and clone size are those listed in that table; D and trimming were worked out from the DNA. The table lists some 150,000 clones, 81% of them singletons. Trimming shortened V by 1 base and J by 4 bases, and 6 bases separated the two germline ends. CDR1 and CDR2 (germline): SGHNT, YYREEE (reference sequence). The CDR3 is 12 residues long. The source material was peripheral blood. The chain uses TRBV5-4 and TRBJ2-7; the D is unclear. This clonotype was obtained from a human donor with acute or convalescent COVID-19. The donor label of this sample is uncertain. The chain's CDR3 is CASSLRDYEQYF. CDR3 DNA: TGTGCCAGCAGCTTGCGAGATTACGAGCAGTACTTC.